These 9 T cell receptor beta chains came from one sample sequenced in a study of cytomegalovirus exposure and HLA in healthy donors. With 60 Vbeta and 13 Jbeta primers, the PCR was carried out. Some clones are missing from TCRdb's copy, which holds only in-frame ones; the method was immunoSEQ multiplex PCR. This table has fewer than 250,000 clones, 65% to 80% appearing once. Sequencing was carried out using PBMCs. The receptors derive from a man aged 25-40 years in good health and CMV-seropositive.

This clone was picked up one time. V and J are TRBV4-3 and TRBJ1-2; D not resolved. Trimming removed 1 base at V and 7 bases at J, with 7 bases between. Germline assignment: CDR1 LGHNA and CDR2 YSLEER. This CDR3 is built from 12 residues. The CDR3 loop reads CASSQAGFGYTF. The CDR3 nucleotides are TGCGCCAGCAGCCAAGCGGGGTTTGGCTACACCTTC.

The genes are TRBV2 and TRBJ2-5; the D is unclear. This CDR3 contains 13 residues. Per germline, CDR1 SNHLY and CDR2 FYNNEI. Deletions cut 10 bases from V and 0 bases from J, with 12 bases between. The CDR3 reads CATSWQYQETQYF. CDR3 sequence (DNA): TGTGCCACGTCGTGGCAGTACCAAGAGACCCAGTACTTC. Using reference TRBV2 and TRBJ2-5 for the parts outside the CDR3, the full variable domain is EPEVTQTPSHQVTQMGQEVILRCVPISNHLYFYWYRQILGQKVEFLVSFYNNEISEKSEIFDDQFSVERPDGSNFTLKIRSTKLEDSAMYFCATSWQYQETQYFGPGTRLLVL.

The V gene is TRBV6-5, the J gene TRBJ1-1; D not resolved. Germline-derived CDR1 and CDR2 are MNHEY and SVGAGI. The V gene lost 2 bases and the J gene lost 4 bases, with 5 bases spanning the gap. The CDR3 sequence is 12 residues long. The CDR3 spells CASSYDTTEAFF. Here the CDR3 DNA reads TGTGCCAGCAGTTACGACACCACTGAAGCTTTCTTT.

J is TRBJ2-1 and V is TRBV29-1; D perhaps matches TRBD2 (7 bases). The CDR3 spans 14 residues. Germline loops: CDR1 SQVTM, CDR2 ANQGSEA. The V and J ends lost 5 bases and 2 bases respectively, with 13 bases between them. CDR3: CSVKEGGTYNEQFF. Here the CDR3 DNA reads TGCAGCGTTAAGGAGGGGGGGACCTACAATGAGCAGTTCTTC.

Note on this clone: This sample also contains other DNA sequences that code for the same CDR3. The chain has TRBV4-3 and TRBJ1-2, with 9 bases fitting TRBD1. Germline assignment: CDR1 LGHNA and CDR2 YSLEER. This CDR3 has 16 amino acids. V was pared by 4 bases and J by 7 bases, with 13 bases of the junction left unmatched. The CDR3 loop reads CASSLEALTGGVGYTF. The CDR3 DNA is TGCGCCAGCAGCCTGGAAGCTTTGACAGGGGGAGTTGGCTACACCTTC.

For the CDR3, the DNA is TGTGCCAGCTCACCTCTAGCGGGAAAAACAGATACGCAGTATTTT. Translation: CASSPLAGKTDTQYF. The chain joins TRBV18 to TRBJ2-3; 9 nucleotides align to TRBD2. The CDR3 loop spans 15 amino acids. V lost 3 bases to trimming and J lost 3 bases; unmatched junction nucleotides: 4. Germline CDR1 reads KGHSH; CDR2 reads LQKENI.

This clone has a single count. This chain connects TRBV12-5 to TRBJ2-2, with TRBD1 matching over 10 bases. Germline trimming cut 8 bases from V and 4 bases from J; bases unmatched to any gene: 4. This CDR3 region has 14 residues. In germline, CDR1 is LGHNT, CDR2 FRNRAP. The CDR3 region is CASTGTGATGELFF. The CDR3, as DNA: TGTGCTAGTACCGGGACAGGGGCCACCGGGGAGCTGTTTTTT.

In this sample, this clone turned up once. The chain couples TRBV7-3 to TRBJ1-2; D is perhaps TRBD1 (6 bases). Per the germline V gene, CDR1 is SGHTA and CDR2 is FQGTGA. Trimming left V 5 bases short and J 3 bases short, with 16 bases between. This CDR3 is 15 amino acids long. Here the CDR3 DNA reads TGTGCCAGCAGCCCAGGCCCAGGGGCAGACTATGGCTACACCTTC. This encodes CASSPGPGADYGYTF. The variable domain in full, with the rest retrieved from reference TRBV7-3 and TRBJ1-2, is GAGVSQTPSNKVTEKGKYVELRCDPISGHTALYWYRQSLGQGPEFLIYFQGTGAADDSGLPNDRFFAVRPEGSVSTLKIQRTERGDSAVYLCASSPGPGADYGYTFGSGTRLTVV.

A few counts support this clone. The V gene is TRBV6-1, the J gene TRBJ1-5; 7 positions agree with TRBD1. The CDR3 runs 15 residues. CDR1 is MNHNS and CDR2 is SASEGT in the germline V gene. V shed 4 bases, J shed 6 bases, and the junction held 9 bases outside the gene matches. The CDR3, as DNA: TGTGCCAGCAGTGCGGTGACAGGGTCGAGTCAGCCCCAGCATTTT. Protein sequence: CASSAVTGSSQPQHF.